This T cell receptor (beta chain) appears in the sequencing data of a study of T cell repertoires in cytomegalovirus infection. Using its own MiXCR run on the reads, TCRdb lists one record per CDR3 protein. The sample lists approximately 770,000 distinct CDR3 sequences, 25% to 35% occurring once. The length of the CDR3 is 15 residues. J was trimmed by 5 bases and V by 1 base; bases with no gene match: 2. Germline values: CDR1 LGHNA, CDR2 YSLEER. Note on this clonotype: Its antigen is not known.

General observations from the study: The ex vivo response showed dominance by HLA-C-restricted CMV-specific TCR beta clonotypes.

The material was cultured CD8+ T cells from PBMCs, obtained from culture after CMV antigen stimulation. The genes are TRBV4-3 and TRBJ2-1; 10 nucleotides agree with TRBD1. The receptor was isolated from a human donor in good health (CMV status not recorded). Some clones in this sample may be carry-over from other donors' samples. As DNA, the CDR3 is TGCGCCAGCAGCCAAGGAGACAGGGGGCACAATGAGCAGTTCTTC. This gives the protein CASSQGDRGHNEQFF.